These 24 T cell receptor beta chains came from one sample sequenced in a study of regulatory T cells in long-lasting Graves disease. iRepertoire HTBI primers and Arm-PCR of CDR3 regions built TCR beta libraries. TCRdb recomputed calls from the multiplex PCR reads with MiXCR, one row per CDR3 protein. The sample lists 350,000 to 450,000 distinct CDR3 sequences; roughly 21% were seen once. Described time point: persistent/refractory GD, antithyroid drugs over 5 years with positive TRAb. RNA isolated from PBMCs was used to make the TCR library. Sequences were derived from peripheral blood mononuclear cells (PBMCs), sampled when the disease was refractory, from a patient treated with antithyroid drugs. Receptors originate from a female donor with Graves disease.

The sample holds many counts of this clonotype. This chain joins TRBV28 and TRBJ1-4; D is possibly TRBD1 (6 bases). The CDR3 extends over 14 amino acids. The V gene lost 6 bases and the J gene lost 5 bases, with 13 bases spanning the gap. From germline, CDR1 is MDHEN and CDR2 SYDVKM. CDR3 nucleotide sequence: TGTGCCAGCAGCACGGACAGCGGCAATGAAAAACTGTTTTTT. Amino acids: CASSTDSGNEKLFF.

The chain is built from TRBV5-1 and TRBJ2-1, with a possible D match to TRBD1 (8 bases). Per germline, CDR1 SGHRS and CDR2 YFSETQ. The ends were cut back, 2 bases at V and 6 bases at J, with 12 bases in the middle. The CDR3 covers 14 residues. In DNA, the CDR3 is TGCGCCAGCAGCTTTACAGGGGGGGGCAATGAGCAGTTCTTC. The encoded protein is CASSFTGGGNEQFF.

In the case of this clonotype: A much more abundant neighbour one base away suggests this may be a read error. The genes are TRBV27 and TRBJ1-1; no firm D call. Germline assignment: CDR1 MNHEY and CDR2 SMNVEV (reference sequence). The V and J ends lost 6 bases and 4 bases respectively, with 18 bases between them. The CDR3 has 15 amino acids. The CDR3 region is CASSHTPSGVTEAFF. As DNA, the CDR3 is TGTGCCAGCAGCCACACCCCCTCCGGGGTCACTGAAGCTTTCTTT.

This clonotype was recorded many times. V is TRBV2 and J is TRBJ2-7; 9 bases map to TRBD1. Trimming at V came to 6 bases and at J to 3 bases, leaving 9 bases not matched to a gene. This CDR3 has 15 amino acids. In germline, CDR1 is SNHLY, CDR2 FYNNEI. CDR3 nucleotide sequence: TGTGCCAGCAGGGAAACCTACAGGGGGCGCTACGAGCAGTACTTC. Translated, it gives CASRETYRGRYEQYF.

This clonotype was counted ten times or more. The rearrangement links TRBV28 to TRBJ1-2; tentatively, D is TRBD1 (5 bases). Germline CDR1 MDHEN, CDR2 SYDVKM. V lost 7 bases and J 5 bases, leaving 11 bases between the germline ends. There are 12 residues in the CDR3. CDR3 DNA sequence: TGTGCCAGCACCTCAAGGGGATATGGCTACACCTTC. Translated: CASTSRGYGYTF.

In its sample, this clonotype was seen many times. Here the CDR3 DNA reads TGTGCCAGCAGGGGGTATGGAGGGGTCGAGCAGTACTTC. It specifies CASRGYGGVEQYF. J is TRBJ2-7 and V is TRBV6-1; D possibly corresponds to TRBD2 (6 bases). CDR1 MNHNS and CDR2 SASEGT come from the germline V gene. V was cut by 6 bases and J by 6 bases, with 15 bases left in between. This CDR3 is 13 amino acids long.

This clonotype has ten or more counts. CDR3 sequence: CATREGGTGGGYTF. In nucleotides, the CDR3 is TGTGCCACCAGAGAAGGGGGCACAGGGGGTGGCTACACCTTC. The chain links TRBV15 to TRBJ1-2; 8 bases align to TRBD1. The junction had 10 bases not matched to a gene; V was cut back by 6 bases and J by 7 bases. Looked up from germline, CDR1 is LNHNV and CDR2 is YYDKDF (reference sequence). The length of the CDR3 is 14 residues.

The chain links TRBV10-3 to TRBJ2-5; D remains unclear. The CDR3 is 12 residues long. Germline CDR1 and CDR2: ENHRY and SYGVKD. V lost 10 bases, J lost 4 bases, and 13 bases lay in between. The CDR3, as DNA: TGTGCCACCCTCGGGCTGGGAGAGACCCAGTACTTC. Amino acid sequence: CATLGLGETQYF.

Points on this clonotype: A single base separates this from a much larger clone, so it may be a read error. The chain recombines TRBV6-5 with TRBJ2-2; D not certain. The CDR3 loop spans 14 amino acids. CDR1 MNHEY and CDR2 SVGAGI come from the germline V gene. V was shortened by 1 base and J by 7 bases, with 10 bases between the two germline ends. The chain's CDR3 is CASSYYLGSGELFF. CDR3 DNA sequence: TGTGCCAGCAGTTACTATCTAGGCAGCGGGGAGCTGTTTTTT.

Remarks on this clonotype: This may be a read error, as it is one base from a much larger clone. The V call is TRBV2, the J call TRBJ2-2; 7 nucleotides align to TRBD1. The CDR3 spans 15 residues. Germline V gene sequence: CDR1 SNHLY, CDR2 FYNNEI. After removal of 7 bases from V and 5 bases from J, the junction contained 10 bases not matched to a gene. This CDR3 is CASILRQGRTGELFF. CDR3 bases: TGTGCCAGCATACTTCGACAGGGTCGGACCGGGGAGCTGTTTTTT.

As regards this clonotype: A clone one base away is much larger, so this may be a read error. This CDR3 fails to terminate in the conserved phenylalanine or tryptophan, so it likely reflects a read error. V gene TRBV20-1 combines with J gene TRBJ1-1; D call uncertain. Trimming pared 4 bases from V and 0 bases from J, leaving 9 bases between. The CDR3 has 13 amino acids. CDR1 is DFQATT, CDR2 SNEGSKA, per germline (reference sequence). For the CDR3, the DNA is TGCAGTGCTATCAGCAGAATGAACACTGAAGCTTTCCTT. It codes for CSAISRMNTEAFL.

This clonotype has a handful of counts. V is TRBV9 and J is TRBJ2-7, with D hard to call. The CDR3 has 15 amino acids. V gave up 0 bases and J gave up 2 bases, with 12 bases separating them. Germline lookup yields CDR1 SGDLS and CDR2 YYNGEE. CDR3 coding DNA: TGTGCCAGCAGCGTAGAAGGGTCTACCCCCTACGAGCAGTACTTC. Protein: CASSVEGSTPYEQYF.

The table lists this clonotype with many counts. The chain has TRBV28 and TRBJ1-5, with D hard to call. V lost 3 bases and J 4 bases, leaving 4 bases between the germline ends. This CDR3 has 12 residues. Germline CDR1 is MDHEN and CDR2 is SYDVKM. The CDR3 DNA follows: TGTGCCAGCAGTTTGAGAAATCAGCCCCAGCATTTT. This encodes CASSLRNQPQHF. The full variable domain, its missing parts supplied by reference TRBV28 and TRBJ1-5, is DVKVTQSSRYLVKRTGEKVFLECVQDMDHENMFWYRQDPGLGLRLIYFSYDVKMKEKGDIPEGYSVSREKKERFSLILESASTNQTSMYLCASSLRNQPQHFGDGTRLSIL.

There are many counts of this clonotype. The chain employs TRBV10-1 and TRBJ2-7; D gene uncertain. V shed 10 bases and J shed 3 bases, with 13 bases lying between them. This CDR3 region has 12 residues. Germline loops: CDR1 WNHNN, CDR2 SYGVQD (reference sequence). The chain's CDR3 is CANLGSFYEQYF. The CDR3 DNA is TGCGCCAACCTGGGCAGTTTCTACGAGCAGTACTTC.

In its sample, this clonotype was seen many times. The chain has TRBV7-2 and TRBJ1-4; D perhaps matches TRBD1 (5 bases). V was trimmed by 5 bases and J by 3 bases, leaving 13 bases between them. CDR3 length: 15 amino acids. Looked up from germline, CDR1 is SGHTA and CDR2 is FQGNSA. Here the CDR3 DNA reads TGTGCCAGCAGCATCCGACCGGGGGCTAATGAAAAACTGTTTTTT. It is translated as CASSIRPGANEKLFF. Drawing the rest from reference TRBV7-2 and TRBJ1-4, the complete variable domain is GAGVSQSPSNKVTEKGKDVELRCDPISGHTALYWYRQSLGQGLEFLIYFQGNSAPDKSGLPSDRFSAERTGGSVSTLTIQRTQQEDSAVYLCASSIRPGANEKLFFGSGTQLSVL.

This clonotype was seen many times. The chain joins TRBV15 to TRBJ1-2; no firm D call. V lost 0 bases, J lost 2 bases, and 13 bases lay in between. Germline V gene lookup returns CDR1 LNHNV and CDR2 YYDKDF (reference sequence). The CDR3 consists of 16 residues. The CDR3 DNA reads as TGTGCCACCAGCAGAGATCGGGCCAGCGAGAACTATGGCTACACCTTC. This sequence encodes CATSRDRASENYGYTF.

Ten or more counts support this clonotype. The V and J genes are TRBV2 and TRBJ1-5, with 8 bases aligning to TRBD1. Trimming cost V 4 bases and J 2 bases; bases outside gene matches: 1. Germline V gives CDR1 SNHLY, CDR2 FYNNEI. This CDR3 has 14 amino acids. CDR3 sequence reads: CASSVQGGNQPQHF. The CDR3, as DNA: TGTGCCAGCAGTGTACAGGGGGGCAATCAGCCCCAGCATTTT.

V is TRBV5-1 and J is TRBJ2-3; 8 bases match TRBD2. The CDR3 is 14 amino acids. With V trimmed by 5 bases and J by 2 bases, 4 bases remained unmatched. The germline V gene has CDR1 SGHRS and CDR2 YFSETQ. The DNA for the CDR3 is TGCGCCAGCAGTTGGACTAGCTACACAGATACGCAGTATTTT. It translates to CASSWTSYTDTQYF.

This clonotype was counted many times. The V and J genes are TRBV12-3 or TRBV12-4 and TRBJ1-2; D gene uncertain. The CDR3 is 14 amino acids. V was clipped by 2 bases and J by 6 bases, with 13 bases between them. DNA of the CDR3: TGTGCCAGCAGTTTAATCTTCGGAGAACATGGCTACACCTTC. As protein: CASSLIFGEHGYTF.

This chain joins TRBV7-9 and TRBJ2-2; D is unclear. The germline CDR1 and CDR2 sequences are SEHNR and FQNEAQ (reference sequence). Trimming took off 3 bases at V and 1 base at J, with 12 bases between the two ends. CDR3 length: 16 residues. CDR3 amino acids: CASSFEAGGNTGELFF. CDR3 coding DNA: TGTGCCAGCAGCTTCGAGGCCGGCGGGAACACCGGGGAGCTGTTTTTT.

This clonotype has a count of ten or more. This rearrangement joins TRBV28 to TRBJ2-7, with TRBD2 matching over 8 bases. The CDR3 has 14 amino acids. V dropped 8 bases and J dropped 4; count of bases not matched to a gene: 10. The germline V gene encodes CDR1 MDHEN and CDR2 SYDVKM. CDR3 in DNA: TGTGCCAGCCTGTTTACGGGAGGGCCTTACGAGCAGTACTTC. Its protein is CASLFTGGPYEQYF. Full variable domain (remainder filled in from reference TRBV28 and TRBJ2-7): DVKVTQSSRYLVKRTGEKVFLECVQDMDHENMFWYRQDPGLGLRLIYFSYDVKMKEKGDIPEGYSVSREKKERFSLILESASTNQTSMYLCASLFTGGPYEQYFGPGTRLTVT.

This clonotype was recorded a few times. A junction boundary mismatches the germline segment, possibly from a read error. The CDR3 loop reads CASRRTGATEAFF. The CDR3 DNA reads as TGTGCCAGCAGACGTACAGGGGCCACTGAGGCTTTCTTT. The rearrangement joins TRBV6-2 or TRBV6-3 to TRBJ1-1, with 7 bases matching TRBD1. This CDR3 is built from 13 residues. Germline CDR1 reads MNHEY; CDR2 reads SVGEGT.

The chain couples TRBV29-1 to TRBJ2-4; 11 positions match TRBD2. CDR1 is SQVTM and CDR2 is ANQGSEA in the germline V gene. The V gene end was trimmed by 4 bases and the J gene end by 9 bases; junction bases not matched to a gene: 8. The length of the CDR3 is 14 residues. The chain's CDR3 is CSVVVAGGVGIQYF. CDR3 bases: TGCAGCGTTGTGGTAGCGGGAGGGGTGGGCATTCAGTACTTC.

This clonotype was seen just once. The chain has TRBV11-2 and TRBJ2-3; D is possibly TRBD2 (5 bases). The germline gives CDR1 SGHAT, CDR2 FQNNGV. Trimming removed 7 bases at V and 6 bases at J, with 8 bases between. The CDR3 spans 11 residues. CDR3 residues: CASTRGDTQYF. Written as DNA, the CDR3 is TGTGCCAGCACAAGAGGGGATACGCAGTATTTT.